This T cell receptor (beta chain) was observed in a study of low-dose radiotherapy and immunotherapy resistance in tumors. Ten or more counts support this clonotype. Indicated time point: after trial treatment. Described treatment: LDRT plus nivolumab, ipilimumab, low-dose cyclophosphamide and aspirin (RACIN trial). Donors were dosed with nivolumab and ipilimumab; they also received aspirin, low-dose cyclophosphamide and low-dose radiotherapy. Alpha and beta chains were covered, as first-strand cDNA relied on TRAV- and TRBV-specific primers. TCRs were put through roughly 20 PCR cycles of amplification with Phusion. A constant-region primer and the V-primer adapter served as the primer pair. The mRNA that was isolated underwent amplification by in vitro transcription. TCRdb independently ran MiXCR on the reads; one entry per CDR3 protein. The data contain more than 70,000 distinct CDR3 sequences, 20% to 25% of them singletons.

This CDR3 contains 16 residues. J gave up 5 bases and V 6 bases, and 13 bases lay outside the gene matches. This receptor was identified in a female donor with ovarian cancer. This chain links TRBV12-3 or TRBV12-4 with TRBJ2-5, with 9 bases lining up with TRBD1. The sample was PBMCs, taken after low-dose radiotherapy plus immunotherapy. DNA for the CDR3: TGTGCCAGCAGCCGAAGAATAACAGGGGGCGGCGAGACCCAGTACTTC. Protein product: CASSRRITGGGETQYF.